The sequence of this T cell receptor (beta chain) was determined in a study of CD4 T cells in relation to SARS-CoV-2 and coronaviruses. The CDR3 covers 15 residues. Germline V gene lookup returns CDR1 SGHTA and CDR2 FQGTGA. With V trimmed by 5 bases and J by 2 bases, 5 bases remained unmatched. Libraries were prepared by immunoSEQ multiplex PCR; TCRdb keeps only in-frame clonotypes and omits some of them. The top ten clones hold around 12% of a sample with roughly 12,000 clones, approximately 80% of them seen once. On this clone itself: The antigen is undetermined.

Before the COVID-19 pandemic, during about 2011-2019, CD4+ T cells were taken from unexposed donors. CD4+ T cells were isolated from the cells after about ten days of culture. Unexposed-donor CD4+ T cells were probed with SARS-CoV-2 S/N and four cold-coronavirus spikes, cells permitting. On days 3 and 7, cultures got half fresh IL-2 medium. This sequence joins TRBV7-3 and TRBJ2-2; 7 positions match TRBD2. The receptor was isolated from a human donor in good health. Sequencing was carried out using CD4+ T cells from PBMCs, cultured in vitro. The CDR3 bases are TGTGCCAGCAGCGCTAGCGGTCGAAACACCGGGGAGCTGTTTTTT. This encodes CASSASGRNTGELFF.